The entry that follows covers one TCR beta chain sequence. Antigen unknown. TCRdb's table, derived via immunoSEQ multiplex PCR, lists solely in-frame clones and lacks some. The sample carries 150,000 to 200,000 clones, roughly 92% recorded once. The data were obtained in a study of T cell responses to AZD1222 COVID-19 vaccine. General study points: Breadth and depth of Spike-specific TCRs rose after two AZD1222 doses. Donors were mostly white British, more females; clonal diversity possibly underestimated. Targeting of unmutated variant regions was reportedly seen in nearly half of spike-specific TCRs.

This clonotype was sampled from an adult who received the AZD1222 COVID-19 vaccine. The source was peripheral blood, collected 28 days after the second AZD1222 dose.

The DNA of the CDR3 is TGTGCCAGCAGCTTTGCGACCGGGCCAGATACGCAGTATTTT. This sequence encodes CASSFATGPDTQYF. This chain links TRBV5-4 with TRBJ2-3; D call uncertain. The CDR3 contains 14 residues. Germline V gives CDR1 SGHNT, CDR2 YYREEE (reference sequence). Deletions cut 2 bases from V and 4 bases from J, with 11 bases between.